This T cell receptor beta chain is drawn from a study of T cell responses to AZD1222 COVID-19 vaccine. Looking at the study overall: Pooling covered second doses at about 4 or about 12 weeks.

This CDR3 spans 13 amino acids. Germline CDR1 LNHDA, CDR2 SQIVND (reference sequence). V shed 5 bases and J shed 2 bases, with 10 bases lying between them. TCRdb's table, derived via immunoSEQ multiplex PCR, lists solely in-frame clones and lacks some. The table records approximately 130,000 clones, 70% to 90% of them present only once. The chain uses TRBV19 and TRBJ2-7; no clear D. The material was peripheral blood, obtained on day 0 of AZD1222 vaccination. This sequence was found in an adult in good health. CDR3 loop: CASSPTGAYEQYF. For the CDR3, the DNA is TGTGCCAGTAGTCCCACCGGTGCCTACGAGCAGTACTTC.